This T cell receptor beta chain originates from a study of blood T cell repertoires in COVID-19. Study-level information: COVID-19 samples, acute and convalescent, were from the United States, Italy and Spain. T cells, B-cell-depleted T cells, or PBMCs provided the cDNA or gDNA that served as material.

J lost 1 base, V lost 0 bases, and 8 bases had no gene match. Germline assignment: CDR1 SGHRS and CDR2 YFSETQ. The CDR3 has 17 amino acids. Study processing details: Cell counts per sample came from amplifying reference gene primers. The data were produced by immunoSEQ multiplex PCR, yet TCRdb's version contains in-frame clones alone and is incomplete. From that table come the V and J calls and clone size; the DNA was used to work out D and trimming. The table records around 310,000 clones, 89% of them present only once. Sequencing input: peripheral blood. This TCR derives from a woman aged 55-75 years with acute or convalescent COVID-19. V is TRBV5-1 and J is TRBJ2-3; 7 bases are a match to TRBD1. The CDR3 DNA reads TGCGCCAGCAGCTTGGCCGAAGGGGGCTGGGGCACAGATACGCAGTATTTT. Its translation is CASSLAEGGWGTDTQYF. The full variable domain, its missing parts supplied by reference TRBV5-1 and TRBJ2-3, is KAGVTQTPRYLIKTRGQQVTLSCSPISGHRSVSWYQQTPGQGLQFLFEYFSETQRNKGNFPGRFSGRQFSNSRSEMNVSTLELGDSALYLCASSLAEGGWGTDTQYFGPGTRLTVL.